Below are 6 T cell receptor beta chains sequenced from a single sample in a study of PD-L1 blockade in urothelial cancer. Clones were sequenced by immunoSEQ multiplex PCR, and TCRdb holds only the in-frame ones, with some missing. The table records more than 70,000 clones, around 90% of them present only once. This specimen consisted of PBMCs, obtained around atezolizumab (anti-PD-L1) treatment. The receptors originated from a man in his sixties with urothelial cancer.

This clone is a singleton in its sample. The chain uses TRBV7-9 and TRBJ2-7; D is perhaps TRBD2 (6 bases). The CDR3 runs 13 residues. Looked up from germline, CDR1 is SEHNR and CDR2 is FQNEAQ (reference sequence). CDR3 DNA: TGTGCTATCCGGGCTCGGGGGTATGATGAGCAGTACTTC. Translating gives CAIRARGYDEQYF.

CDR3 bases: TGCGCCAGCAGCGTAAAGACAGGGAGGGAGACCCAGTACTTC. This codes for CASSVKTGRETQYF. V and J are TRBV5-1 and TRBJ2-5; maybe TRBD1 (7 bases). Germline V lookup: CDR1 SGHRS, CDR2 YFSETQ. The CDR3 has 14 residues. Trimming took 4 bases from V and 5 from J, leaving 15 bases between them.

This clone was seen a single time. The chain joins TRBV10-1 to TRBJ1-4; 10 positions agree with TRBD1. The germline CDR1 and CDR2 sequences are WNHNN and SYGVQD (reference sequence). CDR3 size: 14 residues. V lost 6 bases, J lost 8 bases, and 6 bases stayed unmatched. The CDR3 is CASSAGDRGEKLFF. The DNA of the CDR3 is TGCGCCAGCAGCGCTGGGGACAGGGGCGAAAAACTGTTTTTT.

The chain employs TRBV10-1 and TRBJ2-3; the match to TRBD2 covers 9 bases. Germline V CDR1 and CDR2: WNHNN, SYGVQD (reference sequence). V was clipped by 4 bases and J by 4 bases; unmatched bases: 6. The CDR3 covers 15 residues. The CDR3 is CASSVSGSNPDTQYF. The CDR3 DNA is TGCGCCAGCAGTGTTAGCGGGAGTAACCCAGATACGCAGTATTTT.

This clone was seen a handful of times. The chain recombines TRBV7-9 with TRBJ2-7, with D possibly matching TRBD2 (6 bases). Between the trimmed V and J ends, which lost 1 base and 10 bases, there was a span of 8 bases. This CDR3 has 11 residues. Germline V CDR1 and CDR2: SEHNR, FQNEAQ (reference sequence). This CDR3 is CASSLVGGQYF. The CDR3 DNA sequence: TGTGCCAGCAGCTTAGTGGGGGGTCAGTACTTC.

In this sample, this clone turned up once. The CDR3 region has the DNA TGCAGCGTCATAGGCGGGAATGGCTATGGCTACACCTTC. It codes for CSVIGGNGYGYTF. The chain is built from TRBV29-1 and TRBJ1-2; the D is unclear. Trimming removed 6 bases from V and 4 bases from J, with 15 bases in between. CDR3 length: 13 residues. CDR1 and CDR2 (germline): SQVTM, ANQGSEA.